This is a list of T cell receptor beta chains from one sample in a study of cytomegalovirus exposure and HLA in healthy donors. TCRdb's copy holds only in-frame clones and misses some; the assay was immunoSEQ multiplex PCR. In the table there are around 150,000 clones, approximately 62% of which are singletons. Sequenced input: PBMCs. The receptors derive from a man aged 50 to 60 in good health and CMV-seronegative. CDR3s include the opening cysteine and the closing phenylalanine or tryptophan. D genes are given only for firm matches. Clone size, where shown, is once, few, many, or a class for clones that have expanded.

CDR3: CASSHRGRQQETQYF
DNA: TGTGCCAGCAGCCACCGTGGCAGGCAACAAGAGACCCAGTACTTC
V: TRBV5-8
size: NA
length: 15
D: NA
J: TRBJ2-5

CDR3: CASRVTGGGLMAKNIQYF
DNA: TGTGCCAGCAGAGTTACAGGGGGCGGGCTTATGGCCAAAAACATTCAGTACTTC
V: TRBV5-4
size: NA
length: 18
D: TRBD1
J: TRBJ2-4

CDR3: CASSVTGGSEEKLFF
DNA: TGTGCCAGCAGCGTTACAGGGGGGAGCGAGGAAAAACTGTTTTTT
V: TRBV5-5
size: NA
length: 15
D: TRBD1
J: TRBJ1-4

CDR3: CSVPSGGGEQFF
DNA: TGCAGCGTTCCTAGCGGGGGAGGCGAGCAGTTCTTC
V: TRBV29-1
size: NA
length: 12
D: TRBD2
J: TRBJ2-1

CDR3: CASRRRQTQETQYF
DNA: TGTGCCAGCAGAAGACGACAGACCCAAGAGACCCAGTACTTC
V: TRBV6-1
size: NA
length: 14
D: NA
J: TRBJ2-5

CDR3: CASSLVGGPRNEQFF
DNA: TGTGCCAGCAGCTTAGTGGGGGGGCCTAGAAATGAGCAGTTCTTC
V: TRBV7-8
size: NA
length: 15
D: NA
J: TRBJ2-1

CDR3: CASSEVGTGTYEQYF
DNA: TGTGCCAGCAGTGAAGTAGGGACAGGCACATACGAGCAGTACTTC
V: TRBV25-1
size: NA
length: 15
D: TRBD1
J: TRBJ2-7

CDR3: CASSLEGVSDNEQFF
DNA: TGCGCCAGCAGCTTGGAAGGGGTTTCGGACAATGAGCAGTTCTTC
V: TRBV5-1
size: NA
length: 15
D: NA
J: TRBJ2-1

CDR3: CASSTGDQPQHF
DNA: TGTGCCAGCTCAACAGGGGACCAGCCCCAGCATTTT
V: TRBV6-1
size: NA
length: 12
D: TRBD1
J: TRBJ1-5

CDR3: CASSSRQGHHGYTF
DNA: TGTGCCAGCAGCTCCCGACAGGGGCATCATGGCTACACCTTC
V: TRBV7-3
size: NA
length: 14
D: TRBD1
J: TRBJ1-2

CDR3: CASSLVSTSSGNTIYF
DNA: TGTGCCAGCAGCTTAGTGTCCACATCCTCTGGAAACACCATATATTTT
V: TRBV7-2
size: NA
length: 16
D: NA
J: TRBJ1-3

CDR3: CASSFPLPAGVSSTDTQYF
DNA: TGTGCCAGCAGCTTTCCCCTCCCAGCGGGAGTCTCTAGCACAGATACGCAGTATTTT
V: TRBV5-4
size: NA
length: 19
D: TRBD2
J: TRBJ2-3

CDR3: CASSLLGAGGTTDTQYF
DNA: TGTGCCAGCAGCTTGTTAGGAGCGGGGGGTACCACAGATACGCAGTATTTT
V: TRBV5-6
size: NA
length: 17
D: TRBD2
J: TRBJ2-3

CDR3: CASGSAKANTEAFF
DNA: TGTGCCAGCGGGAGTGCTAAGGCGAACACTGAAGCTTTCTTT
V: TRBV6-5
size: NA
length: 14
D: NA
J: TRBJ1-1

CDR3: CASSQGTGGQGYEQYF
DNA: TGCGCCAGCAGCCAAGGGACAGGGGGCCAGGGCTACGAGCAGTACTTC
V: TRBV4-3
size: NA
length: 16
D: TRBD1
J: TRBJ2-7

CDR3: CASSRHSGFFYGYTF
DNA: TGTGCCAGCAGTCGACACAGTGGGTTCTTTTATGGCTACACCTTC
V: TRBV28
size: NA
length: 15
D: NA
J: TRBJ1-2

CDR3: CASSPRLAPAKNIQYF
DNA: TGTGCCAGCAGCCCCCGACTAGCCCCAGCCAAAAACATTCAGTACTTC
V: TRBV5-6
size: few
length: 16
D: TRBD2
J: TRBJ2-4

CDR3: CASSPRRNQPQHF
DNA: TGTGCCAGCAGCCCCCGCAGGAATCAGCCCCAGCATTTT
V: TRBV7-2
size: NA
length: 13
D: NA
J: TRBJ1-5

CDR3: CASRRTSGATGELFF
DNA: TGTGCCAGCAGACGGACTAGCGGGGCCACCGGGGAGCTGTTTTTT
V: TRBV6-6
size: NA
length: 15
D: TRBD2
J: TRBJ2-2

CDR3: CASSLSLGQSGNTIYF
DNA: TGTGCCAGCAGCTTATCCTTGGGACAGTCAGGAAACACCATATATTTT
V: TRBV11-2
size: NA
length: 16
D: TRBD1
J: TRBJ1-3

CDR3: CASSVDRNTEAFF
DNA: TGTGCCAGCAGTGTGGACAGAAACACTGAAGCTTTCTTT
V: TRBV6-1
size: once
length: 13
D: NA
J: TRBJ1-1

CDR3: CASSLVQGAVAGELFF
DNA: TGTGCCAGCAGCTTGGTCCAGGGGGCTGTCGCCGGGGAGCTGTTTTTT
V: TRBV5-8
size: once
length: 16
D: TRBD1
J: TRBJ2-2

CDR3: CASSVTHFDRGSGNTIYF
DNA: TGTGCCAGCAGTGTTACCCATTTCGACAGGGGCTCTGGAAACACCATATATTTT
V: TRBV2
size: NA
length: 18
D: TRBD1
J: TRBJ1-3

CDR3: CASSLILQETQYF
DNA: TGTGCCAGCAGCTTAATTTTACAAGAGACCCAGTACTTC
V: TRBV7-3
size: NA
length: 13
D: NA
J: TRBJ2-5

CDR3: CASSLAGALGDTQYF
DNA: TGTGCCAGCAGCTTAGCAGGGGCCCTCGGGGATACGCAGTATTTT
V: TRBV11-2
size: NA
length: 15
D: NA
J: TRBJ2-3

CDR3: CASSLLENSYEQYF
DNA: TGCGCCAGCAGCCTACTCGAGAACTCCTACGAGCAGTACTTC
V: TRBV5-1
size: NA
length: 14
D: NA
J: TRBJ2-7

CDR3: CASIKGGANTEAFF
DNA: TGTGCCAGTATCAAAGGGGGCGCAAACACTGAAGCTTTCTTT
V: TRBV19
size: few
length: 14
D: TRBD1
J: TRBJ1-1

CDR3: CASSFVAGPQETQYF
DNA: TGTGCCAGCAGCTTTGTAGCGGGGCCGCAGGAGACCCAGTACTTC
V: TRBV7-3
size: NA
length: 15
D: TRBD2
J: TRBJ2-5

CDR3: CASSSTGSNYGYTF
DNA: TGTGCCAGCAGTTCAACAGGGTCTAACTATGGCTACACCTTC
V: TRBV6-5
size: few
length: 14
D: NA
J: TRBJ1-2

CDR3: CASSLDRDRSYNEQFF
DNA: TGTGCCAGCAGCTTGGACAGGGACCGCTCCTACAATGAGCAGTTCTTC
V: TRBV5-7
size: NA
length: 16
D: NA
J: TRBJ2-1

CDR3: CASGVFGQATEAFF
DNA: TGTGCCAGCGGCGTTTTCGGACAGGCCACTGAAGCTTTCTTT
V: TRBV6-6
size: few
length: 14
D: TRBD1
J: TRBJ1-1

CDR3: CASSVVSRWDTIYF
DNA: TGTGCCAGCAGCGTAGTAAGCAGGTGGGACACCATATATTTT
V: TRBV9
size: few
length: 14
D: NA
J: TRBJ1-3